This T cell receptor beta chain originates from a study of blood T cell repertoires in COVID-19. Sequencing was performed with immunoSEQ multiplex PCR; in TCRdb, only in-frame clones are kept and a portion is missing. The sample includes about 320,000 clones, 83% of them seen just once. Germline loops: CDR1 MDHEN, CDR2 SYDVKM. This CDR3 spans 14 amino acids. V was trimmed by 5 bases and J by 3 bases, leaving 13 bases between them. This clone showed up just a few times. This TCR derives from a woman in her forties or fifties with acute or convalescent COVID-19. The chain joins TRBV28 to TRBJ1-1; no definite D call. The sequenced material came from peripheral blood. DNA for the CDR3: TGTGCCAGCAGTCGAGGAGGGTCCGACACTGAAGCTTTCTTT. Translation: CASSRGGSDTEAFF.